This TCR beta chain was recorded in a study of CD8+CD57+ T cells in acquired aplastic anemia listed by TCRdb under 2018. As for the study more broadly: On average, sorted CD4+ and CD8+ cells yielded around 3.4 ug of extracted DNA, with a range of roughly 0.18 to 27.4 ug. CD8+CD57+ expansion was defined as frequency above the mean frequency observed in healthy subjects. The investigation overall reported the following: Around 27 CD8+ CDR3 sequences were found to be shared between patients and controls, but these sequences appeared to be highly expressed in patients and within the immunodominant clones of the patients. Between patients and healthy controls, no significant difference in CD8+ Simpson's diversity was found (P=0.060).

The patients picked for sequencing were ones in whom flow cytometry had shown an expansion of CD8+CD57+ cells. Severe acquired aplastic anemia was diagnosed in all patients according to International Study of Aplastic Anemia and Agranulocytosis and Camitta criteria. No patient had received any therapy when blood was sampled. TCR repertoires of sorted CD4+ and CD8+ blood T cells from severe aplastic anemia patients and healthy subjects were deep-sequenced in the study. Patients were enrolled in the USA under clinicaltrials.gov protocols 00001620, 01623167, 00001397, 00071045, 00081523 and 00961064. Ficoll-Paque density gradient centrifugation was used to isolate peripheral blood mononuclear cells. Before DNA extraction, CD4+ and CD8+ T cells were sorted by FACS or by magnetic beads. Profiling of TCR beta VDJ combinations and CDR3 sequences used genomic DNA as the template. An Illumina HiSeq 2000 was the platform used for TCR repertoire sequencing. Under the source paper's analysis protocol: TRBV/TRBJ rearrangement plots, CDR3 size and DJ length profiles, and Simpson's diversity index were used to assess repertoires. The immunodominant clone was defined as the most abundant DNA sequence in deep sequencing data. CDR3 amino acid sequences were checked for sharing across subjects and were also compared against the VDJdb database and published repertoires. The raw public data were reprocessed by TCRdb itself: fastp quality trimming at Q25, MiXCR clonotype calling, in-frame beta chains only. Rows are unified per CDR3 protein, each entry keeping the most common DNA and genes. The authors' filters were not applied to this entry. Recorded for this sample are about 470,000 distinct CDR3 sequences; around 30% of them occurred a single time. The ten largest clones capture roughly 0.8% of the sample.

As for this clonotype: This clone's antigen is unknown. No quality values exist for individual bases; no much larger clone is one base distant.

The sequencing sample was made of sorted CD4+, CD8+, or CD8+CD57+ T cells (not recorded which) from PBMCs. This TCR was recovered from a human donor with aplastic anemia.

The nucleotide sequence reads TGTGCCAGCATAACGAACCCCCTCCTTAGGAACACTGAAGCTTTCTTT. It encodes CASITNPLLRNTEAFF. The V and J segments used are TRBV27 and TRBJ1-1; no confident D gene assignment can be made. From a lookup of the germline V gene (reference sequence), CDR1 and CDR2 are MNHEY and SMNVEV. V is clipped by 7 bases and J by 1 base, and the sequence between their germline boundaries is 19 bases long. From the cysteine through the phenylalanine, the CDR3 covers 16 amino acids. Only CDR3 DNA remains: 48 bases, in frame from the first base.